A few counts support the clone carrying this TCR beta chain. The conserved phenylalanine or tryptophan is not found at the CDR3 terminus, so this likely reflects a read error. V lost 4 bases and J lost 3, with 13 bases in between. Germline V CDR1 and CDR2: SGHAT, FQNNGV. This CDR3 comprises 15 residues. This record comes from a study of T cell repertoires in cytomegalovirus infection. Each CDR3 protein is one row after TCRdb ran MiXCR on the reads. The table lists just under 550,000 distinct CDR3 sequences, approximately 25% of them singletons, with about 13% in the top ten. What was sequenced was PBMCs. The sequence derives from a human donor in good health (CMV status not recorded). Some clones in this sample may be carry-over from other donors' samples. The chain carries TRBV11-2 and TRBJ2-1; D unresolved. The CDR3 DNA is TGTGCCAGCAGCTCCCTCCCAGAGATCTACAATGAGCAGTTCCTC. The encoded protein is CASSSLPEIYNEQFL.